The clone carrying this T cell receptor (beta chain) appeared many times. Its antigen is as yet unknown. The CDR3 is 13 residues long. Germline CDR1 SNHLY, CDR2 FYNNEI. The ends were cut back, 5 bases at V and 7 bases at J, with 14 bases in the middle. The data were obtained in a study of T cells in Graves' hyperthyroidism and ophthalmopathy. Overall study context: Blood was drawn when the patient was first diagnosed and still untreated.

Study results and limitations: Model output signaled ophthalmopathy a median roughly 6.5 months ahead of onset.

RNA transcripts were the template for amplifying TCR beta CDR3 regions. The study used the HTBI primer set for a first-round RT-PCR of the TCR CDR3. TCRdb re-analysed the multiplex PCR reads in MiXCR, keeping a single row per CDR3 protein. Of some 740,000 distinct CDR3 sequences listed, 12% to 15% are singletons. Specimen: blood. The receptor was derived from a woman under 30 with Graves' hyperthyroidism. V and J are TRBV2 and TRBJ2-5; D may be TRBD1 or TRBD2 (5 bases each). As DNA, the CDR3 is TGTGCCAGCAGTCAAGGGGACCGGCGGACCCAGTACTTC. It encodes CASSQGDRRTQYF.